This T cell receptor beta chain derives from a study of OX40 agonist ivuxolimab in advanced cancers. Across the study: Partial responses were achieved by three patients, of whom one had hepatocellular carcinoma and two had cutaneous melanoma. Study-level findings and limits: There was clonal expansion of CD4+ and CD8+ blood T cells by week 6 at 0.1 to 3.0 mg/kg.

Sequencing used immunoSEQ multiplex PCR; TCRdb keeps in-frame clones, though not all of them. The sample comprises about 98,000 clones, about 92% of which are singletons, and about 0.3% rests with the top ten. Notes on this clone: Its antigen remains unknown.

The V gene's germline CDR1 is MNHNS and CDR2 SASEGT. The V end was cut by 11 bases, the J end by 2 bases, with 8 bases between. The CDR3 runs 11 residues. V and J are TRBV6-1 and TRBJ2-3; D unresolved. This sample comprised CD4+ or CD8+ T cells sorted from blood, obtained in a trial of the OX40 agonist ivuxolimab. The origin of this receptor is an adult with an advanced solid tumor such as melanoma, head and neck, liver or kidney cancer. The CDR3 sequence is CAGGNTDTQYF. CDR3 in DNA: TGTGCCGGCGGAAACACAGATACGCAGTATTTT.